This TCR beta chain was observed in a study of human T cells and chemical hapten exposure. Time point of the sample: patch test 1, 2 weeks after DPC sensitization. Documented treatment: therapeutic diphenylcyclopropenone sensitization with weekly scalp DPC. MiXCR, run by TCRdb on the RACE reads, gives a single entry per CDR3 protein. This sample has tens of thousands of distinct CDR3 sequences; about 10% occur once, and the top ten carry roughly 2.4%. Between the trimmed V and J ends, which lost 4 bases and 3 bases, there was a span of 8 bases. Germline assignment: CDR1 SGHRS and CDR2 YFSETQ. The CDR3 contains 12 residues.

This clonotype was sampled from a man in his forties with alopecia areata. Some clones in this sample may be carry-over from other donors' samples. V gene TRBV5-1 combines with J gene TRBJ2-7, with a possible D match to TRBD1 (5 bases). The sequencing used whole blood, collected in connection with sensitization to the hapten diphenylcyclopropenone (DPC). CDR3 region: CASSGRGYEQYF. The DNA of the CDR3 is TGCGCCAGCAGCGGAAGGGGCTACGAGCAGTACTTC.